What follows is one T cell receptor (beta chain) and its context. Its target is not known. The protocol was immunoSEQ multiplex PCR, while the TCRdb copy is restricted to in-frame clones and leaves out a portion. This sample has 300,000 to 350,000 clones, with about 88% found just once. The germline CDR1 and CDR2 sequences are SGHRS and YFSETQ. The V segment lost 0 bases and the J segment 7 bases; nucleotides outside the gene matches: 5. The CDR3 consists of 15 residues. The source of the sample is a study of Ad26.COV2.S vaccination and SARS-CoV-2 variants. Whole-study context: Once or twice, 56 days apart, Ad26.COV2.S was delivered intramuscularly. Study results and limitations: Non-spike TCR breadth was similar in vaccine and placebo recipients. Spike-specific responses of CD8+ and CD4+ T cells were reported to display substantial breadth after vaccination.

The sample's treatment: roughly 18 received Ad26.COV2.S at low or high dose, single or two shots; several received placebo; per-sample allocation not given. Day 63 after the first injection of vaccine or placebo was the sampling time. Participants' vaccine, an Ad26 vector, delivered Wuhan-strain SARS-CoV-2 spike. V and J are TRBV5-1 and TRBJ2-1, with 9 bases identical to TRBD1. The material sequenced was peripheral blood, taken in a trial of Ad26.COV2.S vaccine versus placebo. This TCR was sampled from a person aged 18-60 years who received the Ad26.COV2.S COVID-19 vaccine or a placebo. CDR3: CASSLAQGATNEQFF. The DNA of the CDR3 is TGCGCCAGCAGCTTGGCACAGGGGGCGACGAATGAGCAGTTCTTC. The full variable domain, its missing parts supplied by reference TRBV5-1 and TRBJ2-1, is KAGVTQTPRYLIKTRGQQVTLSCSPISGHRSVSWYQQTPGQGLQFLFEYFSETQRNKGNFPGRFSGRQFSNSRSEMNVSTLELGDSALYLCASSLAQGATNEQFFGPGTRLTVL.